Below, 15 T cell receptor beta chains from the same sample are listed, as sequenced in a study of cytotoxic CD8 clonotypes in ibrutinib-treated CLL. Generated by immunoSEQ multiplex PCR, the TCRdb table keeps only in-frame clones and is missing some. In the table there are 250,000 to 350,000 clones, 60% to 80% of which are singletons. The source material was PBMCs, sampled at disease progression, from a patient treated with ibrutinib. Receptors originate from a human donor with chronic lymphocytic leukemia.

J is TRBJ2-7 and V is TRBV5-1; no clear D. The ends were cut back, 4 bases at V and 2 bases at J, with 10 bases in the middle. The CDR3 is 13 residues long. Germline V gene data show CDR1 as SGHRS and CDR2 as YFSETQ. CDR3 coding DNA: TGCGCCAGCAGCCCGGCCGGTCCCTACGAGCAGTACTTC. It specifies CASSPAGPYEQYF.

The CDR3 DNA follows: TGTGCCAGCAGCGTTAACGGGAACATAGCAGATACGCAGTATTTT. It specifies CASSVNGNIADTQYF. This sequence joins TRBV9 and TRBJ2-3, with a tentative D call TRBD2 (5 bases). The CDR3 sequence is 15 residues long. Trimming stripped 2 bases from V and 4 bases from J, with 14 bases between. The germline V gene has CDR1 SGDLS and CDR2 YYNGEE. The full variable domain, completed using reference TRBV9 and TRBJ2-3, is DSGVTQTPKHLITATGQRVTLRCSPRSGDLSVYWYQQSLDQGLQFLIQYYNGEERAKGNILERFSAQQFPDLHSELNLSSLELGDSALYFCASSVNGNIADTQYFGPGTRLTVL.

The genes are TRBV2 and TRBJ2-7; 9 bases line up with TRBD2. The junction had 6 bases not matched to a gene; V was cut back by 6 bases and J by 0 bases. CDR3 length equals 15 residues. CDR1 and CDR2 from the germline V gene are SNHLY and FYNNEI. The CDR3 loop is CASRRKAGGSYEQYF. The CDR3 coding sequence is TGTGCCAGCAGACGCAAAGCGGGGGGCTCCTACGAGCAGTACTTC.

V usage is TRBV19 and J usage is TRBJ1-5; D not resolved. Germline V lookup: CDR1 LNHDA, CDR2 SQIVND (reference sequence). V shed 5 bases and J shed 5 bases, with 13 bases lying between them. The CDR3 consists of 14 residues. CDR3 nucleotides: TGTGCCAGTAGTTACACGAGACCATATCAGCCCCAGCATTTT. Its protein product is CASSYTRPYQPQHF.

The chain combines TRBV15 with TRBJ1-6, with D possibly being TRBD1 (5 bases). The CDR3 spans 15 residues. Germline V gene data show CDR1 as LNHNV and CDR2 as YYDKDF (reference sequence). V was shortened by 0 bases and J by 9 bases, with 12 bases between the two germline ends. The CDR3 bases are TGTGCCACCAGCAGAGATCCAGGGCATGGTTCACCCCTCCACTTT. Translation gives CATSRDPGHGSPLHF.

In its sample, this clone was seen a few times. The chain joins TRBV9 to TRBJ1-2; D is possibly TRBD1 (5 bases). Trimming stripped 5 bases from V and 2 bases from J, with 22 bases between. CDR1 is SGDLS, CDR2 YYNGEE, per germline. This CDR3 region has 17 residues. The CDR3 DNA is TGTGCCAGCAGTACCATCGGGGGTTCGACGCTAAACTATGGCTACACCTTC. Protein product: CASSTIGGSTLNYGYTF. The whole variable domain, filled in from reference TRBV9 and TRBJ1-2, reads DSGVTQTPKHLITATGQRVTLRCSPRSGDLSVYWYQQSLDQGLQFLIQYYNGEERAKGNILERFSAQQFPDLHSELNLSSLELGDSALYFCASSTIGGSTLNYGYTFGSGTRLTVV.

This clone was recorded only once. The genes are TRBV11-3 and TRBJ2-2; D possibly corresponds to TRBD2 (5 bases). The CDR3 covers 12 residues. Between the trimmed V and J ends, which lost 5 bases and 7 bases, there was a span of 8 bases. Germline assignment: CDR1 SGHNT and CDR2 YENEEA. CDR3 coding DNA: TGTGCCAGCAGCGGGAGCGGCGGGGAGCTGTTTTTT. This codes for CASSGSGGELFF.

This chain connects TRBV6-1 to TRBJ1-6, with a possible D match to TRBD1 (6 bases). CDR1 and CDR2 (germline): MNHNS, SASEGT. The CDR3 is made up of 14 amino acids. V gave up 3 bases and J gave up 4 bases, with 7 bases separating them. CDR3 sequence reads: CASSDQGYNSPLHF. DNA for the CDR3: TGTGCCAGCAGTGACCAGGGGTATAATTCACCCCTCCACTTT.

The gene calls are TRBV19 and TRBJ1-3, with D uncertain. The V gene lost 1 base and the J gene lost 0 bases, with 7 bases spanning the gap. The CDR3 runs to 15 residues. Germline V lookup: CDR1 LNHDA, CDR2 SQIVND (reference sequence). The CDR3 is CASSIVSGSGNTIYF. CDR3 bases: TGTGCCAGTAGTATAGTTAGCGGCTCTGGAAACACCATATATTTT. The full variable domain, rest sourced from reference TRBV19 and TRBJ1-3, is DGGITQSPKYLFRKEGQNVTLSCEQNLNHDAMYWYRQDPGQGLRLIYYSQIVNDFQKGDIAEGYSVSREKKESFPLTVTSAQKNPTAFYLCASSIVSGSGNTIYFGEGSWLTVV.

The CDR3 loop is CASASPDRAIYEQYF. The CDR3 region has the DNA TGTGCCAGCGCGTCGCCGGACAGGGCAATCTACGAGCAGTACTTC. The rearrangement joins TRBV28 to TRBJ2-7, with 8 positions matching TRBD1. The V gene end was trimmed by 8 bases and the J gene end by 3 bases; junction bases not matched to a gene: 12. CDR1 and CDR2 from the germline V gene are MDHEN and SYDVKM. The CDR3 extends over 15 amino acids.

This clone was detected only a few times. The J gene is TRBJ1-1, the V gene TRBV9, with D hard to call. This CDR3 comprises 13 residues. Germline assignment: CDR1 SGDLS and CDR2 YYNGEE. V was clipped by 2 bases and J by 6 bases, with 11 bases between them. The CDR3 nucleotides read TGTGCCAGCAGCGTCACATTAGGCCCTGAAGCTTTCTTT. Translating it yields CASSVTLGPEAFF.

This clone was counted once. The chain is built from TRBV6-1 and TRBJ2-5; 7 bases fit TRBD2. V lost 7 bases and J lost 2; bases outside the gene matches: 7. Germline CDR1 is MNHNS and CDR2 is SASEGT. The CDR3 sequence is 14 residues long. The DNA for the CDR3 is TGTGCCAGCAACATAGCGGGTCAGCAAGAGACCCAGTACTTC. Residues: CASNIAGQQETQYF.

V and J are TRBV4-1 and TRBJ1-3; 9 bases match TRBD1. The germline CDR1 and CDR2 sequences are MGHRA and YSYEKL. CDR3 length equals 17 residues. V shed 3 bases, J shed 4 bases, and the junction held 10 bases outside the gene matches. Here the CDR3 reads CASSHKTGTGKGNTIYF. As DNA, the CDR3 is TGCGCCAGCAGCCATAAAACCGGGACAGGGAAAGGAAACACCATATATTTT.

The rearrangement links TRBV5-1 to TRBJ1-2, with D possibly being TRBD1 (6 bases). The germline V gene encodes CDR1 SGHRS and CDR2 YFSETQ. This CDR3 is 12 amino acids long. Trimming took 0 bases from V and 6 from J, leaving 6 bases between them. CDR3 sequence reads: CASSLEGDGYTF. DNA for the CDR3: TGCGCCAGCAGCTTGGAGGGGGATGGCTACACCTTC.

The rearrangement joins TRBV2 to TRBJ1-2; perhaps TRBD1 as D (6 bases). Trimming removed 7 bases at V and 0 bases at J, with 15 bases between. The CDR3 is made up of 15 amino acids. Germline loops: CDR1 SNHLY, CDR2 FYNNEI. The CDR3 sequence: CASTERGSTNYGYTF. CDR3 nucleotides: TGTGCCAGCACCGAGAGGGGGTCAACTAACTATGGCTACACCTTC. Complete variable domain (other parts from reference TRBV2 and TRBJ1-2): EPEVTQTPSHQVTQMGQEVILRCVPISNHLYFYWYRQILGQKVEFLVSFYNNEISEKSEIFDDQFSVERPDGSNFTLKIRSTKLEDSAMYFCASTERGSTNYGYTFGSGTRLTVV.